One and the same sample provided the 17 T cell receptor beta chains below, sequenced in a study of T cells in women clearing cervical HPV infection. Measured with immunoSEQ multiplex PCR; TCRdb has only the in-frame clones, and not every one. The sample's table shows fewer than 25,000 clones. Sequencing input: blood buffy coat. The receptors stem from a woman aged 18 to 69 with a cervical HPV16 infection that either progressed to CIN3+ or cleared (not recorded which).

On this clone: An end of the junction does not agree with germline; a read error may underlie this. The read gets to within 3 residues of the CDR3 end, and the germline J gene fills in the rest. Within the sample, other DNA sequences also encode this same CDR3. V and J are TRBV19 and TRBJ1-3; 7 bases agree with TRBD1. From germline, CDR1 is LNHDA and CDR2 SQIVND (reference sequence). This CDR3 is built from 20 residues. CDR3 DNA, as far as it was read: TGTGCCAGTAGTCTTTTTCTCACTGCTCCGGGACAGTTCTCTGGAAACACG. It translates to CASSLFLTAPGQFSGNT. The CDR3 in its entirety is CASSLFLTAPGQFSGNTIYF.

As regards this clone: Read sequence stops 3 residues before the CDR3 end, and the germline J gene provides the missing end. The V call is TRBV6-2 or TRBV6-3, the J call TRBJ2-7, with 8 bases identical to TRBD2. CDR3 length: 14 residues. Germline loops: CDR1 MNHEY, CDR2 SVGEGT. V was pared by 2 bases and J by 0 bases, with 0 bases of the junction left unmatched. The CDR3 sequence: CASSYGTSSYEQYF. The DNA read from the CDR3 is TGTGCCAGCAGTTACGGGACTAGCTCCTACGAG.

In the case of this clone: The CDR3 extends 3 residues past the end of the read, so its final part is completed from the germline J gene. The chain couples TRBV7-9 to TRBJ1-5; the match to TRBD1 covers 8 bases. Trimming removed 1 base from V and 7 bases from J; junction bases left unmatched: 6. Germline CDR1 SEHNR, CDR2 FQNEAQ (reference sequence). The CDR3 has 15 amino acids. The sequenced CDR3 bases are TGTGCCAGCAGCTTAGACCTGACAGGGGAACAGCCC. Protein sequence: CASSLDLTGEQP. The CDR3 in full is CASSLDLTGEQPQHF.

CDR3 DNA, as far as it was read: TGTGCCAGCAGTTTAGAGCAGGGAGGGTTCTCGGATAATTCACCC. This sequence encodes CASSLEQGGFSDNSP. The CDR3 in full is CASSLEQGGFSDNSPLHF. This chain joins TRBV12-3 or TRBV12-4 and TRBJ1-6; a possible D gene is TRBD1 (5 bases). The read gets to within 3 residues of the CDR3 end, and the germline J gene fills in the rest. The CDR3 totals 18 residues. Trimming cost V 1 base and J 5 bases, with 18 bases left between them.

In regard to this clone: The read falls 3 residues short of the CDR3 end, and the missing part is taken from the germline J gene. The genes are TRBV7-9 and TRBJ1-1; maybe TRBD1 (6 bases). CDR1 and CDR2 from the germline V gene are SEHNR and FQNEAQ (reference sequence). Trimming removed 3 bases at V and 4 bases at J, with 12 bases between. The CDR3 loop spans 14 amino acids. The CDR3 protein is CASSFQQGVTEAFF. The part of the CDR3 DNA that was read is TGTGCCAGCAGCTTTCAACAGGGAGTCACTGAA.

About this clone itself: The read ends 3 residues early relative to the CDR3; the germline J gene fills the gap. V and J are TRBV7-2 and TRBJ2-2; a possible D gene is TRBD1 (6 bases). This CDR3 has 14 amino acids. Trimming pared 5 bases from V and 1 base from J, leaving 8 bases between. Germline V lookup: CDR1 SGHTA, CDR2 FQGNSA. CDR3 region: CASSTGQNTGELFF. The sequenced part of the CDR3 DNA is TGTGCCAGCAGCACGGGACAGAACACCGGGGAG. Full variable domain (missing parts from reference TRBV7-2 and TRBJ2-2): GAGVSQSPSNKVTEKGKDVELRCDPISGHTALYWYRQSLGQGLEFLIYFQGNSAPDKSGLPSDRFSAERTGGSVSTLTIQRTQQEDSAVYLCASSTGQNTGELFFGEGSRLTVL.

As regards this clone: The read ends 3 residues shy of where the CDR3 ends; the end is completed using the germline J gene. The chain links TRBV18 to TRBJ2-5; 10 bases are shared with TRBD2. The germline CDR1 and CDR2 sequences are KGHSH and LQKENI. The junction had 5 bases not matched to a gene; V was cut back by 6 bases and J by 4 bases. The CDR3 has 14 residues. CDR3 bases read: TGTGCCAGCTCGTCTCTAGCGGGGGTAGAGACC. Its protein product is CASSSLAGVET. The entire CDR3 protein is CASSSLAGVETQYF.

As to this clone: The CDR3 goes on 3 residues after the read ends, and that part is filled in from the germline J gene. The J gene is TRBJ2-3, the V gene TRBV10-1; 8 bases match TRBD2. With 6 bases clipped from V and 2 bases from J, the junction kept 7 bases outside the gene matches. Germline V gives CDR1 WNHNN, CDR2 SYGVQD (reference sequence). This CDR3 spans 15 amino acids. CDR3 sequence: CASRVGSGDTDTQYF. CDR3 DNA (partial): TGCGCCAGCAGAGTGGGTAGCGGGGACACAGATACG.

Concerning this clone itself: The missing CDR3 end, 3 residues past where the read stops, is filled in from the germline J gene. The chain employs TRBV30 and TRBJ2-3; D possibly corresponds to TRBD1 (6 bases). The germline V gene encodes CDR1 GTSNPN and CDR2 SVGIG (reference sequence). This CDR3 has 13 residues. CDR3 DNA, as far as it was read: TGTGCCTGGAGTGGGACAGTCCAAGAGACG. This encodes CAWSGTVQET. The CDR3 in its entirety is CAWSGTVQETQYF.

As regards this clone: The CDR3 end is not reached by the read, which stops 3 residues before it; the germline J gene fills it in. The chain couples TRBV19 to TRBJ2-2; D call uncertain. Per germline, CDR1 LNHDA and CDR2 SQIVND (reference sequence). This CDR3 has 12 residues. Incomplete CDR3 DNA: TGTGCCAGTACCCCGGGTGCAACACCG. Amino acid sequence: CASTPGATP. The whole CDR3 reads CASTPGATPLFF.

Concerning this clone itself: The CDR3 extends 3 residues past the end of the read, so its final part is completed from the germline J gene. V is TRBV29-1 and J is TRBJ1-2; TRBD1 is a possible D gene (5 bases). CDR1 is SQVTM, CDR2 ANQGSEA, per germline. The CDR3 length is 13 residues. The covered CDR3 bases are TGCAGCGTTGGGAGGGGAGAGACAGATACC. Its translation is CSVGRGETDT. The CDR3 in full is CSVGRGETDTYTF.

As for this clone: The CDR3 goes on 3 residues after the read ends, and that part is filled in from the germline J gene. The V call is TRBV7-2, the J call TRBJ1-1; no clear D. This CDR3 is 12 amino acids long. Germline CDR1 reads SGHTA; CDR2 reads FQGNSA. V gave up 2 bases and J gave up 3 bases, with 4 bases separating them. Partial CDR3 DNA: TGTGCCAGCAGCTTAACTTACACTGAA. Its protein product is CASSLTYTE. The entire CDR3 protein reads CASSLTYTEAFF. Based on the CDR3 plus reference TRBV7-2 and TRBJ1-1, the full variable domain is GAGVSQSPSNKVTEKGKDVELRCDPISGHTALYWYRQSLGQGLEFLIYFQGNSAPDKSGLPSDRFSAERTGGSVSTLTIQRTQQEDSAVYLCASSLTYTEAFFGQGTRLTVV.

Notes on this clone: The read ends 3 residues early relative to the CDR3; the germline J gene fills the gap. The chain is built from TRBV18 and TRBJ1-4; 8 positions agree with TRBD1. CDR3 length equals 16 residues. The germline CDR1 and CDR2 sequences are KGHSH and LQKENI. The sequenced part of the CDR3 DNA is TGTGCCAGCTCACCACGGACAGGGACTGTCGGCTCACCA. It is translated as CASSPRTGTVGSP. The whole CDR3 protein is CASSPRTGTVGSPLFF.

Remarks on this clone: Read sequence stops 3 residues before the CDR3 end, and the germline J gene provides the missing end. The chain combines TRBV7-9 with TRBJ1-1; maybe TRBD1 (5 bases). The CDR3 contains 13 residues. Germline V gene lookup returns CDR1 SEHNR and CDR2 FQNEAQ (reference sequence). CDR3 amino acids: CASSASGGGEAFF. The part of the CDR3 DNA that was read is TGTGCCAGCAGCGCCTCGGGGGGAGGCGAG.

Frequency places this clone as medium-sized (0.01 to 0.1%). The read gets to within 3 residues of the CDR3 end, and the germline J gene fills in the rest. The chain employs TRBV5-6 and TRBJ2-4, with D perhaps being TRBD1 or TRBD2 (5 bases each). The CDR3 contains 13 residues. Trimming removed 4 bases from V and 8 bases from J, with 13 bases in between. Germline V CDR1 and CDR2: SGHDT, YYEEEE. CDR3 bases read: TGTGCCAGCAGCCCCTTCCGAGGGGACATT. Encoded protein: CASSPFRGDI. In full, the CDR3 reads CASSPFRGDIQYF.

The CDR3 loop reads CASGPPTSGGLNTQYF. The CDR3 bases that were read are TGTGCTAGTGGTCCCCCGACTAGCGGGGGCCTAAATACG. The chain has TRBV12-5 and TRBJ2-3, with TRBD2 matching 12 bases. The read ends 3 residues before the CDR3 terminus; that terminus is restored from the germline J gene. J lost 7 bases, V lost 5 bases, and 10 bases had no gene match. Germline lookup yields CDR1 LGHNT and CDR2 FRNRAP. The length of the CDR3 is 16 residues.

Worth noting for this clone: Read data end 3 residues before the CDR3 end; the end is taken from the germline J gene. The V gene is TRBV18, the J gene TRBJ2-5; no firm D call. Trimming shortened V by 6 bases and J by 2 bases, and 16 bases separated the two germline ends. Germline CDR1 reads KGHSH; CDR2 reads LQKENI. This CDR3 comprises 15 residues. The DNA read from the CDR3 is TGTGCCAGCTCTCAGAGGCAGGCAGGACAAGAGACC. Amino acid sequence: CASSQRQAGQET. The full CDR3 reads CASSQRQAGQETQYF.